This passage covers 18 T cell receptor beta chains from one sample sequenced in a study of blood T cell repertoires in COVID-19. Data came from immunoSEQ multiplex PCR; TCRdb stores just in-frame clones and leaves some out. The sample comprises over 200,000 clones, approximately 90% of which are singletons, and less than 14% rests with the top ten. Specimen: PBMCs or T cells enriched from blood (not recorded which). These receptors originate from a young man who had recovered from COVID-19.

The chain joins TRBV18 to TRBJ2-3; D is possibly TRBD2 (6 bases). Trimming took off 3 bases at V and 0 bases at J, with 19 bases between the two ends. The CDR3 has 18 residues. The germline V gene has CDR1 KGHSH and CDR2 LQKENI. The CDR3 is CASSPTPLTRLSTDTQYF. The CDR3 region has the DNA TGTGCCAGCTCACCCACCCCTTTGACTAGACTTAGCACAGATACGCAGTATTTT.

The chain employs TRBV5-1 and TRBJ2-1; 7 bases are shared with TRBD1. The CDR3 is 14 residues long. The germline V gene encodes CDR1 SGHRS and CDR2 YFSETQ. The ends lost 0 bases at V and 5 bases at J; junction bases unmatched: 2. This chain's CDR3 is CASSLGQGDNEQFF. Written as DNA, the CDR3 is TGCGCCAGCAGCTTGGGACAGGGAGACAATGAGCAGTTCTTC.

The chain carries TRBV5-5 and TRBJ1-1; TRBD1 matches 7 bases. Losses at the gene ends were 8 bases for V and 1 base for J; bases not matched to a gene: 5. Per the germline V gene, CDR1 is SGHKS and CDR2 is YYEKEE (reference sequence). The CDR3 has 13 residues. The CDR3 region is CASGQAPNTEAFF. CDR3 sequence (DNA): TGTGCCAGTGGACAGGCCCCGAACACTGAAGCTTTCTTT.

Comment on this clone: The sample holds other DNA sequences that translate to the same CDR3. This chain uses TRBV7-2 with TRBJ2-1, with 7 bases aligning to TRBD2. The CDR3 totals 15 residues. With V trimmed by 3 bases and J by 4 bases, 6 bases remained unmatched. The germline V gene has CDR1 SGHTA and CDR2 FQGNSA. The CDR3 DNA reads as TGTGCCAGCAGCTTGGGCCTAGCGGCGTACAATGAGCAGTTCTTC. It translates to CASSLGLAAYNEQFF.

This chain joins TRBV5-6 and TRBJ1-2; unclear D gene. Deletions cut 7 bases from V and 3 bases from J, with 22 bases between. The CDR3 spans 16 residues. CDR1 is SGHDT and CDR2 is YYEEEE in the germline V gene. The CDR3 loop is CASCVTIQPLYYGYTF. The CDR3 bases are TGTGCCAGCTGCGTTACTATTCAGCCGTTATACTATGGCTACACCTTC. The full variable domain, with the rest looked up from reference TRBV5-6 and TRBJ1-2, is DAGVTQSPTHLIKTRGQQVTLRCSPKSGHDTVSWYQQALGQGPQFIFQYYEEEERQRGNFPDRFSGHQFPNYSSELNVNALLLGDSALYLCASCVTIQPLYYGYTFGSGTRLTVV.

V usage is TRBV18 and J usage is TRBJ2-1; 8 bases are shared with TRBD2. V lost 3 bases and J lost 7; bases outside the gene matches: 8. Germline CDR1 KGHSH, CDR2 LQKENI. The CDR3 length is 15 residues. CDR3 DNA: TGTGCCAGCTCACCGGGACTAGGGGAGGGTAATGAGCAGTTCTTC. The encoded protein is CASSPGLGEGNEQFF.

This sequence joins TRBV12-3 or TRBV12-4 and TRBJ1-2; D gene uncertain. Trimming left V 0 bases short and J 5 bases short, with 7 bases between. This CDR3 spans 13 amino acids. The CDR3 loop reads CASSLARSYGYTF. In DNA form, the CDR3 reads TGTGCCAGCAGTTTAGCGCGCTCTTATGGCTACACCTTC.

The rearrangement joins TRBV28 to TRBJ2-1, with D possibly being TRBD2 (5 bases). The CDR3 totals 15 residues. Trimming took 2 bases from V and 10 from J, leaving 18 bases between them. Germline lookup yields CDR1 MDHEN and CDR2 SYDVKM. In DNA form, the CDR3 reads TGTGCCAGCAGTTTACAAAGCGGCCTCATGGGAGAGCAGTTCTTC. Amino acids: CASSLQSGLMGEQFF. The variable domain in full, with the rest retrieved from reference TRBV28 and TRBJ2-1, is DVKVTQSSRYLVKRTGEKVFLECVQDMDHENMFWYRQDPGLGLRLIYFSYDVKMKEKGDIPEGYSVSREKKERFSLILESASTNQTSMYLCASSLQSGLMGEQFFGPGTRLTVL.

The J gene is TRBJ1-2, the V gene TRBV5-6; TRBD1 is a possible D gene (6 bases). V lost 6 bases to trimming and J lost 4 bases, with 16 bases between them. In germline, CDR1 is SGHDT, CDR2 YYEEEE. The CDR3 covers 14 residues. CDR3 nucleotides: TGTGCCAGCAATTTCGACAGGAGCTCCTATGGCTACACCTTC. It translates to CASNFDRSSYGYTF.

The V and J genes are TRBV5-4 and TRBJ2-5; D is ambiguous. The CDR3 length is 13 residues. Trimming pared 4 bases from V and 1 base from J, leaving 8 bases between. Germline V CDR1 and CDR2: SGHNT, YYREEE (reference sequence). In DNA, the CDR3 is TGTGCCAGCAGCGGCTGGGCCCAAGAGACCCAGTACTTC. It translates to CASSGWAQETQYF.

This CDR3 reads CASSLRTGTRSSYNSPLHF. CDR3 sequence (DNA): TGTGCCAGCAGCTTACGGACAGGCACCCGTAGCTCCTATAATTCACCCCTCCACTTT. V is TRBV7-6 and J is TRBJ1-6; 7 bases are a match to TRBD1. Per the germline V gene, CDR1 is SGHVS and CDR2 is FNYEAQ. J lost 0 bases, V lost 2 bases, and 10 bases had no gene match. This CDR3 has 19 amino acids.

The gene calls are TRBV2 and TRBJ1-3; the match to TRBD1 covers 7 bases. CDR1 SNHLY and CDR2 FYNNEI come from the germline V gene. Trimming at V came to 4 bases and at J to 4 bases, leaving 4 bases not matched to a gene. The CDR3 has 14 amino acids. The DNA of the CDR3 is TGTGCCAGCAGTGGACAGGGATACGGAAACACCATATATTTT. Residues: CASSGQGYGNTIYF.

CDR3 region: CASSPVVSGGLNTQYF. The CDR3, as DNA: TGTGCCAGCAGCCCCGTCGTAAGCGGGGGTCTGAATACGCAGTATTTT. This sequence joins TRBV3-1 (or the pseudogene TRBV3-2) and TRBJ2-3; 8 positions agree with TRBD2. From germline, CDR1 is LGHDT and CDR2 YNNKEL (reference sequence). J gave up 7 bases and V 4 bases, and 13 bases lay outside the gene matches. This CDR3 contains 16 residues.

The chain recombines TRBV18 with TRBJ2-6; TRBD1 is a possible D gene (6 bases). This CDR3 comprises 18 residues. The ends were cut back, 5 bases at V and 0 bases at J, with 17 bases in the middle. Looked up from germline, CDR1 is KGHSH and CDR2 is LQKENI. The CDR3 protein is CASSERTAEISGANVLTF. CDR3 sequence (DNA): TGTGCCAGCTCAGAAAGGACAGCAGAAATCTCTGGGGCCAACGTCCTGACTTTC.

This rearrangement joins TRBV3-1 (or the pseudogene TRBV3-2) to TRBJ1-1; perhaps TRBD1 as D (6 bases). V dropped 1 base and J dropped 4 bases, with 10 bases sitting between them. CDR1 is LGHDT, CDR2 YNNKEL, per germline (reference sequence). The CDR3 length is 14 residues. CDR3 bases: TGTGCCAGCAGCCAAGGGGGGCGAGGCACTGAAGCTTTCTTT. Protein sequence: CASSQGGRGTEAFF.

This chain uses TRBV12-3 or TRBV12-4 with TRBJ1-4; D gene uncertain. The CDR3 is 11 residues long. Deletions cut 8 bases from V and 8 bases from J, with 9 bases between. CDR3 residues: CASAEEEKLFF. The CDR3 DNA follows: TGTGCCAGCGCCGAGGAGGAAAAACTGTTTTTT.

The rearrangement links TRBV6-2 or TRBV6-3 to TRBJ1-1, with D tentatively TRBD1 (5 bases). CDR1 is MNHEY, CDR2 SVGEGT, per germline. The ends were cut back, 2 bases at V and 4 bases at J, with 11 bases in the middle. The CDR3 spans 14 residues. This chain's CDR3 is CASSYAGLGTEAFF. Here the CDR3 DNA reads TGTGCCAGCAGTTACGCGGGGCTGGGCACTGAAGCTTTCTTT.

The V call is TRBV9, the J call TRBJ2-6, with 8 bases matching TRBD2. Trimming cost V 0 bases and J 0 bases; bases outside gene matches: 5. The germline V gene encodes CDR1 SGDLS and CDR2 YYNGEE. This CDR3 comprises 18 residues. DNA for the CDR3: TGTGCCAGCAGCGTAGGTCTAGCGGGCCCCTCTGGGGCCAACGTCCTGACTTTC. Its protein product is CASSVGLAGPSGANVLTF.